This T cell receptor beta chain was retrieved from a study of T-cell reconstitution after alpha-beta-depleted transplantation in children. This clonotype was counted only a few times. The antigen remains undetermined. Construction of the TCRbeta library involved unique molecular identifiers. TCRdb re-called the PCR reads through MiXCR, storing one row per CDR3 protein. The data hold a few hundred thousand distinct CDR3 sequences, with about a quarter observed a single time. Broader study findings: Most T-cell counts and diversity one year after the transplant came from T cells that were newly produced.

This receptor was taken from a boy younger than two with Wiskott-Aldrich syndrome, due to receive a stem cell transplant. Material: PBMCs, obtained before TCRalphabeta/CD19-depleted stem cell transplant.

CDR3 in amino acids: CSAEGPFEYQPQHF. The CDR3 DNA follows: TGCAGTGCCGAGGGTCCCTTCGAGTATCAGCCCCAGCATTTT. This sequence joins TRBV20-1 and TRBJ1-5; D is undetermined. CDR1 and CDR2 (germline): DFQATT, SNEGSKA (reference sequence). V was trimmed by 6 bases and J by 5 bases, leaving 17 bases between them. The CDR3 consists of 14 residues.